Below are 31 T cell receptor beta chains sequenced from a single sample in a study of blood T cell repertoires in COVID-19. Sequencing was performed with immunoSEQ multiplex PCR; in TCRdb, only in-frame clones are kept and a portion is missing. The sample shows about 95,000 clones, approximately 88% of them seen only once. Sequenced input: peripheral blood. These receptors all come from a woman aged 70 to 79 with acute or convalescent COVID-19.

The chain employs TRBV19 and TRBJ2-7; weak D call: TRBD1 (6 bases). V was trimmed by 3 bases and J by 1 base, leaving 10 bases between them. Germline values: CDR1 LNHDA, CDR2 SQIVND (reference sequence). CDR3 length equals 14 residues. The CDR3 sequence: CASSISRGSYEQYF. The CDR3 DNA sequence: TGTGCCAGTAGTATCAGCAGGGGATCCTACGAGCAGTACTTC.

The V call is TRBV24-1, the J call TRBJ1-1, with D perhaps matching TRBD1 (5 bases). V lost 4 bases and J 1 base, leaving 12 bases between the germline ends. There are 15 residues in the CDR3. Germline-derived CDR1 and CDR2 are KGHDR and SFDVKD. In DNA form, the CDR3 reads TGTGCCACCAGTGACCCTCCTACAGGGAACACTGAAGCTTTCTTT. Residues: CATSDPPTGNTEAFF.

This chain links TRBV5-1 with TRBJ2-7; 12 bases match TRBD2. V gave up 3 bases and J gave up 4 bases; unmatched junction bases: 2. The CDR3 spans 14 residues. The germline gives CDR1 SGHRS, CDR2 YFSETQ. CDR3 residues: CASSYLAGGYEQYF. For the CDR3, the DNA is TGCGCCAGCAGCTATCTAGCGGGAGGGTACGAGCAGTACTTC.

The chain joins TRBV19 to TRBJ1-2; no definite D call. The CDR3 contains 15 residues. The ends were cut back, 5 bases at V and 4 bases at J, with 17 bases in the middle. Germline values: CDR1 LNHDA, CDR2 SQIVND (reference sequence). The CDR3 sequence is CASSGPGPEGYGYTF. In DNA, the CDR3 is TGTGCCAGTAGTGGCCCCGGGCCGGAGGGCTATGGCTACACCTTC.

The sample holds a few counts of this clone. The chain recombines TRBV19 with TRBJ2-2; 9 bases line up with TRBD1. V shed 5 bases and J 6 bases; nucleotides not matched to a gene: 4. CDR3 length: 14 residues. Germline loops: CDR1 LNHDA, CDR2 SQIVND (reference sequence). The CDR3 region has the DNA TGTGCCAGTAGTCTGACAGGGGGGGCCGGGGAGCTGTTTTTT. It codes for CASSLTGGAGELFF.

This rearrangement joins TRBV5-4 to TRBJ2-7; D not certain. Germline CDR1 is SGHNT and CDR2 is YYREEE (reference sequence). This CDR3 is 12 amino acids long. Trimming took off 0 bases at V and 6 bases at J, with 7 bases between the two ends. The CDR3 sequence is CASSLDLREQYV. The CDR3, as DNA: TGTGCCAGCAGCTTGGATCTTCGCGAGCAGTACGTC.

The count of this clone is one. The chain carries TRBV5-1 and TRBJ1-4, with D unresolved. The germline V gene has CDR1 SGHRS and CDR2 YFSETQ. Trimming pared 0 bases from V and 5 bases from J, leaving 11 bases between. The CDR3 totals 15 residues. The CDR3 spells CASSLGGQRNEKLFF. The CDR3 nucleotides are TGCGCCAGCAGCTTGGGAGGCCAGAGAAATGAAAAACTGTTTTTT. Looking up the rest from reference TRBV5-1 and TRBJ1-4 gives the full variable domain: KAGVTQTPRYLIKTRGQQVTLSCSPISGHRSVSWYQQTPGQGLQFLFEYFSETQRNKGNFPGRFSGRQFSNSRSEMNVSTLELGDSALYLCASSLGGQRNEKLFFGSGTQLSVL.

CDR3 DNA: TGTGCCAGCAAAACGAACTGGGACACTTCCTACGAGCAGTACTTC. Translation gives CASKTNWDTSYEQYF. The chain combines TRBV6-6 with TRBJ2-7; D perhaps matches TRBD1 (6 bases). CDR1 MNHNY and CDR2 SVGAGI come from the germline V gene (reference sequence). The germline V and J ends were trimmed by 7 bases and 1 base, with 17 bases remaining between them. CDR3 size: 15 residues.

The chain joins TRBV5-1 to TRBJ2-2, with TRBD2 matching 13 bases. Germline V lookup: CDR1 SGHRS, CDR2 YFSETQ. The J segment lost 2 bases and the V segment lost 4 bases, leaving 5 bases of the junction unmatched. The CDR3 has 17 amino acids. CDR3 DNA: TGCGCCAGCAGCAACGGACTAGCGGGGGCTAACACCGGGGAGCTGTTTTTT. Protein: CASSNGLAGANTGELFF.

The V call is TRBV4-2, the J call TRBJ2-2, with 10 nucleotides matching TRBD1. There are 15 residues in the CDR3. J lost 6 bases, V lost 4 bases, and 5 bases had no gene match. Germline CDR1 and CDR2: LGHNA and YNFKEQ. For the CDR3, the DNA is TGTGCCAGCAGCCTGCGGACAGGGGGGGCCGGGGAGCTGTTTTTT. It codes for CASSLRTGGAGELFF.

This chain links TRBV28 with TRBJ2-7, with 8 bases lining up with TRBD1. Germline CDR1 and CDR2: MDHEN and SYDVKM. V lost 6 bases and J lost 3; bases outside the gene matches: 4. This CDR3 has 13 residues. CDR3 in amino acids: CASRRDRGYEQYF. The CDR3 DNA reads TGTGCCAGCAGGAGAGACAGGGGCTACGAGCAGTACTTC.

The V gene is TRBV9, the J gene TRBJ2-2; D is undetermined. The CDR3 spans 14 residues. Germline V lookup: CDR1 SGDLS, CDR2 YYNGEE. The V and J ends lost 0 bases and 6 bases respectively, with 9 bases between them. The CDR3, as DNA: TGTGCCAGCAGCGTAGCTTCCTCCCCCGGGGAGCTGTTTTTT. Translation gives CASSVASSPGELFF. Full variable domain (missing parts from reference TRBV9 and TRBJ2-2): DSGVTQTPKHLITATGQRVTLRCSPRSGDLSVYWYQQSLDQGLQFLIQYYNGEERAKGNILERFSAQQFPDLHSELNLSSLELGDSALYFCASSVASSPGELFFGEGSRLTVL.

Here the CDR3 DNA reads TGTGCCAGCAGTCTCTGGGGTGGGGGGACTAGATCGACAGATACGCAGTATTTT. As protein: CASSLWGGGTRSTDTQYF. The chain employs TRBV28 and TRBJ2-3; 8 bases line up with TRBD2. V lost 5 bases to trimming and J lost 3 bases; unmatched junction nucleotides: 16. The germline CDR1 and CDR2 sequences are MDHEN and SYDVKM. The CDR3 runs 18 residues.

V gene TRBV7-9 combines with J gene TRBJ1-4, with TRBD1 matching over 7 bases. V was pared by 2 bases and J by 0 bases, with 6 bases of the junction left unmatched. Looked up from germline, CDR1 is SEHNR and CDR2 is FQNEAQ (reference sequence). The CDR3 has 17 amino acids. CDR3 in DNA: TGTGCCAGCAGCTTACAGACAGGGTGGGCAACTAATGAAAAACTGTTTTTT. This sequence encodes CASSLQTGWATNEKLFF.

This clone was counted between two and nine times. The V call is TRBV10-3, the J call TRBJ2-3; D possibly corresponds to TRBD2 (5 bases). The germline V gene encodes CDR1 ENHRY and CDR2 SYGVKD. The ends were cut back, 0 bases at V and 1 base at J, with 5 bases in the middle. CDR3 size: 14 residues. CDR3 region: CAISESRGTDTQYF. The DNA for the CDR3 is TGTGCCATCAGTGAGTCGCGGGGCACAGATACGCAGTATTTT.

The chain links TRBV5-5 to TRBJ1-5; 7 bases agree with TRBD1. The CDR3 sequence is 15 residues long. Trimming took 6 bases from V and 4 from J; bases not matched to a gene: 10. Germline V CDR1 and CDR2: SGHKS, YYEKEE (reference sequence). The CDR3 DNA is TGTGCCAGCACCATGGGGGCACAGGGGAATCAGCCCCAGCATTTT. Translation: CASTMGAQGNQPQHF.

This sequence joins TRBV5-1 and TRBJ2-5; TRBD2 agrees at 8 bases. The CDR3 covers 14 residues. With 2 bases clipped from V and 4 bases from J, the junction kept 4 bases outside the gene matches. The germline V gene has CDR1 SGHRS and CDR2 YFSETQ. Here the CDR3 reads CASSFTGGAETQYF. The CDR3 bases are TGCGCCAGCAGCTTTACCGGGGGGGCAGAGACCCAGTACTTC.

V is TRBV29-1 and J is TRBJ2-5; the match to TRBD1 covers 7 bases. The CDR3 loop spans 14 amino acids. Germline V lookup: CDR1 SQVTM, CDR2 ANQGSEA. V was pared by 6 bases and J by 9 bases, with 16 bases of the junction left unmatched. The CDR3 nucleotides read TGCAGCGTCGGGACAGAAGTAGGGGTGAAGCCCCAGTACTTC. It specifies CSVGTEVGVKPQYF.

This sequence joins TRBV6-2 or TRBV6-3 and TRBJ1-6; possible D gene TRBD1, 6 bases. This CDR3 has 14 amino acids. V lost 6 bases to trimming and J lost 5 bases, with 11 bases between them. Germline V gene sequence: CDR1 MNHEY, CDR2 SVGEGT. The CDR3 loop reads CASSLTGDNSPLHF. The CDR3 bases are TGTGCCAGCAGCCTGACAGGTGATAATTCACCCCTCCACTTT.

The CDR3 loop is CASSMYRLQETQYF. Here the CDR3 DNA reads TGTGCCAGCAGTATGTACAGGTTGCAAGAGACCCAGTACTTC. The chain uses TRBV6-5 and TRBJ2-5; maybe TRBD1 (5 bases). Germline V lookup: CDR1 MNHEY, CDR2 SVGAGI. The CDR3 has 14 residues. Trimming shortened V by 5 bases and J by 2 bases, and 12 bases separated the two germline ends.

V usage is TRBV5-1 and J usage is TRBJ1-1, with TRBD1 matching 11 bases. The germline V gene encodes CDR1 SGHRS and CDR2 YFSETQ. Trimming at V came to 4 bases and at J to 6 bases, leaving 5 bases not matched to a gene. The CDR3 covers 14 residues. The CDR3 nucleotides are TGCGCCAGCAGCACCGGACAGGGGGCGGCTGAAGCTTTCTTT. Translation gives CASSTGQGAAEAFF.

The genes are TRBV7-9 and TRBJ1-2, with D possibly TRBD1 on 5 matching bases. The CDR3 has 13 amino acids. CDR1 SEHNR and CDR2 FQNEAQ come from the germline V gene (reference sequence). With 4 bases removed from V and 3 bases from J, the gap between germline ends came to 9 bases. The CDR3 coding sequence is TGTGCCAGCAGCTCGGGACTGCACTATGGCTACACCTTC. As protein: CASSSGLHYGYTF.

This chain's CDR3 is CASSPNAINEQFF. The CDR3 DNA sequence: TGTGCCAGCAGCCCAAACGCGATCAATGAGCAGTTCTTC. V is TRBV2 and J is TRBJ2-1; D is uncertain. Germline V CDR1 and CDR2: SNHLY, FYNNEI. The V gene lost 6 bases and the J gene lost 6 bases, with 12 bases spanning the gap. This CDR3 comprises 13 residues.

The genes are TRBV11-2 and TRBJ1-2, with no clear D. The CDR3 runs to 16 residues. Germline CDR1 reads SGHAT; CDR2 reads FQNNGV. V was cut by 5 bases and J by 14 bases, with 30 bases left in between. CDR3 nucleotides: TGTGCCAGCAGCAGAACCCTCTCCTCGGACCGCCGGGGTAGTACCTTC. It specifies CASSRTLSSDRRGSTF.

This clone showed up just once. This sequence joins TRBV18 and TRBJ2-3; perhaps TRBD1 as D (6 bases). V gave up 6 bases and J gave up 0 bases, with 22 bases separating them. In germline, CDR1 is KGHSH, CDR2 LQKENI. This CDR3 contains 18 residues. CDR3: CASSPPGLGGHSTDTQYF. CDR3 DNA sequence: TGTGCCAGCTCCCCTCCAGGGCTAGGGGGACATAGCACAGATACGCAGTATTTT.

This rearrangement joins TRBV28 to TRBJ2-1; no definite D call. From germline, CDR1 is MDHEN and CDR2 SYDVKM. The V end lost 7 bases, the J end lost 6 bases, and 4 bases lay between the germline ends. There are 10 residues in the CDR3. CDR3 in DNA: TGTGCCAGCATGGCCAATGAGCAGTTCTTC. Translating it yields CASMANEQFF.

The CDR3 coding sequence is TGTGCCAGCAGCCAATGGGGCAGGGACACTGAAGCTTTCTTT. Its translation: CASSQWGRDTEAFF. V gene TRBV3-1 (or the pseudogene TRBV3-2) combines with J gene TRBJ1-1; D possibly corresponds to TRBD1 (5 bases). Trimming cost V 2 bases and J 3 bases, with 10 bases left between them. CDR1 is LGHDT and CDR2 is YNNKEL in the germline V gene (reference sequence). The CDR3 runs to 14 residues.

The V call is TRBV18, the J call TRBJ1-1; TRBD1 agrees at 10 bases. Germline V gene sequence: CDR1 KGHSH, CDR2 LQKENI. V shed 3 bases, J shed 10 bases, and the junction held 11 bases outside the gene matches. This CDR3 contains 15 residues. The CDR3 nucleotides are TGTGCCAGCTCACCCCCGGGACAGGGGACCCGGGGAGCTTTCTTT. Translation gives CASSPPGQGTRGAFF. The whole variable domain, remainder taken from reference TRBV18 and TRBJ1-1, is NAGVMQNPRHLVRRRGQEARLRCSPMKGHSHVYWYRQLPEEGLKFMVYLQKENIIDESGMPKERFSAEFPKEGPSILRIQQVVRGDSAAYFCASSPPGQGTRGAFFGQGTRLTVV.

The chain recombines TRBV6-1 with TRBJ2-3; D not resolved. Trimming removed 2 bases at V and 5 bases at J, with 11 bases between. The CDR3 spans 14 residues. Germline loops: CDR1 MNHNS, CDR2 SASEGT. CDR3 protein: CASSELQVKDTQYF. CDR3 sequence (DNA): TGTGCCAGCAGTGAACTTCAGGTCAAAGATACGCAGTATTTT.

J is TRBJ2-5 and V is TRBV5-1; 10 nucleotides line up with TRBD2. CDR1 SGHRS and CDR2 YFSETQ come from the germline V gene. V was clipped by 4 bases and J by 3 bases; unmatched bases: 6. This CDR3 spans 15 amino acids. The CDR3 DNA reads as TGCGCCAGCAGCCTCACTAGCGGGGTGAAAGAGACCCAGTACTTC. Translation gives CASSLTSGVKETQYF.

By sample fraction, this clone is medium-sized. The V gene is TRBV6-1, the J gene TRBJ1-6, with 7 nucleotides matching TRBD1. Germline CDR1 reads MNHNS; CDR2 reads SASEGT. CDR3 length equals 18 residues. The V gene end was trimmed by 4 bases and the J gene end by 10 bases; junction bases not matched to a gene: 19. The CDR3 is CASSVVLRGGGGASPLHF. Written as DNA, the CDR3 is TGTGCCAGCAGTGTGGTGTTACGGGGTGGAGGGGGCGCCTCACCCCTCCACTTT.